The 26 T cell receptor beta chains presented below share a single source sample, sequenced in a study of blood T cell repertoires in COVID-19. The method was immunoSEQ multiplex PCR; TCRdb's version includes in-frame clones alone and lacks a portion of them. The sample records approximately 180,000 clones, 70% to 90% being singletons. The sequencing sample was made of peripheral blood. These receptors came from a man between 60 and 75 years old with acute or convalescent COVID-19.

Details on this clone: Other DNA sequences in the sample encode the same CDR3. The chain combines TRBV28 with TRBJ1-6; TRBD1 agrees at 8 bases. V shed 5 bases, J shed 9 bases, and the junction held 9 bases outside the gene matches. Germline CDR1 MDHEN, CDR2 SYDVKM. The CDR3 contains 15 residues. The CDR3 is CASSLGGTGGSPLHF. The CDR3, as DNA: TGTGCCAGCAGTCTAGGGGGGACAGGAGGTTCACCCCTCCACTTT. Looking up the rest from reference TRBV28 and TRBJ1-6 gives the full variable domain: DVKVTQSSRYLVKRTGEKVFLECVQDMDHENMFWYRQDPGLGLRLIYFSYDVKMKEKGDIPEGYSVSREKKERFSLILESASTNQTSMYLCASSLGGTGGSPLHFGNGTRLTVT.

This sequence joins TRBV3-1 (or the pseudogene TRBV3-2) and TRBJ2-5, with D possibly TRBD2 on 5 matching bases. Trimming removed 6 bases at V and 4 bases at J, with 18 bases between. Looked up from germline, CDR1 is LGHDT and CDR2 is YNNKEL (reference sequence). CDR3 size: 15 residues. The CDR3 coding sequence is TGTGCCAGCAGGGGAGCGTTTGGTCCCGCAGAGACCCAGTACTTC. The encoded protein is CASRGAFGPAETQYF.

The CDR3 nucleotides are TGTGCCAGCAGCTTAATTGGTAGCGGTTACACAGATACGCAGTATTTT. Translated: CASSLIGSGYTDTQYF. The rearrangement joins TRBV7-2 to TRBJ2-3, with D perhaps TRBD2 (6 bases). Germline V CDR1 and CDR2: SGHTA, FQGNSA. The CDR3 contains 16 residues. With 2 bases removed from V and 2 bases from J, the gap between germline ends came to 14 bases.

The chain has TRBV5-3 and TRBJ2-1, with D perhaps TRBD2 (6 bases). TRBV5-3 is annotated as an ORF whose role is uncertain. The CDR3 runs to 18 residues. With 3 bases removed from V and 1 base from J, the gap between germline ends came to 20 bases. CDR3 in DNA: TGTGCCAGAAGCTCCTTAGCCTTCCGGGAGTGTTCCTACAATGAGCAGTTCTTC. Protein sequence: CARSSLAFRECSYNEQFF.

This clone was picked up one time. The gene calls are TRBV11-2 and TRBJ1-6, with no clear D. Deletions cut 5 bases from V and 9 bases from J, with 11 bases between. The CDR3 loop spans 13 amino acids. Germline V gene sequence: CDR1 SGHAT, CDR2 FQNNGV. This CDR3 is CASSGSGSSPLHF. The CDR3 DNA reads TGTGCCAGCAGCGGGAGCGGCAGTTCACCCCTCCACTTT.

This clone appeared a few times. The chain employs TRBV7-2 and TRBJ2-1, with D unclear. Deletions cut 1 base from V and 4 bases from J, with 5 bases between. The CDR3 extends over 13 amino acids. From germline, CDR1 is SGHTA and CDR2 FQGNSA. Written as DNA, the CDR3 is TGTGCCAGCAGCTTAGGTAGTTACAATGAGCAGTTCTTC. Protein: CASSLGSYNEQFF.

The CDR3: CASSNGISSNQPQHF. The DNA of the CDR3 is TGTGCCAGCAGCAACGGGATATCGAGCAATCAGCCCCAGCATTTT. This chain uses TRBV5-4 with TRBJ1-5, with D hard to call. The CDR3 covers 15 residues. Looked up from germline, CDR1 is SGHNT and CDR2 is YYREEE (reference sequence). The V gene lost 4 bases and the J gene lost 1 base, with 12 bases spanning the gap.

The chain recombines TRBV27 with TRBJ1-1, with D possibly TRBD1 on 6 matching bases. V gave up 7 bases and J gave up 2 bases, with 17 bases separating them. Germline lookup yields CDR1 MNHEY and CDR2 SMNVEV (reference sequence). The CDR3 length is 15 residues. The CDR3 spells CASISLGGGNTEAFF. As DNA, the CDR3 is TGTGCCAGCATCTCCCTCGGTGGGGGCAACACTGAAGCTTTCTTT.

The CDR3 DNA is TGTGCCTGGAGACCACCGGGACTAGCTGACTACTCCTACGAGCAGTACTTC. Translated: CAWRPPGLADYSYEQYF. This chain uses TRBV30 with TRBJ2-7; 9 nucleotides agree with TRBD2. Germline lookup yields CDR1 GTSNPN and CDR2 SVGIG (reference sequence). After removal of 3 bases from V and 0 bases from J, the junction contained 12 bases not matched to a gene. The CDR3 runs to 17 residues.

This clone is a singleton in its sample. Written as DNA, the CDR3 is TGCAGCGTTTACAGGGGCGGAGAGACCCAGTACTTC. Residues: CSVYRGGETQYF. The rearrangement joins TRBV29-1 to TRBJ2-5; 7 positions agree with TRBD1. Trimming took 5 bases from V and 4 from J; bases not matched to a gene: 4. The germline CDR1 and CDR2 sequences are SQVTM and ANQGSEA. The CDR3 covers 12 residues.

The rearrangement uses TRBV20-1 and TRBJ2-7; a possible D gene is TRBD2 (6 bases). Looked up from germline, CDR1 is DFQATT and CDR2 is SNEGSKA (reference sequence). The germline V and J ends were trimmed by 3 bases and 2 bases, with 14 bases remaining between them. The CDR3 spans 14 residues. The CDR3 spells CSASRGSGTYEQYF. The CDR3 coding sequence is TGCAGTGCTAGTCGGGGGTCAGGGACCTACGAGCAGTACTTC.

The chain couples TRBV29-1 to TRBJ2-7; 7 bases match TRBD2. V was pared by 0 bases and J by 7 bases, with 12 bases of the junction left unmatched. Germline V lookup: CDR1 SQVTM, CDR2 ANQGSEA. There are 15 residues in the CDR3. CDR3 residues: CSVEDEREWAGEQYF. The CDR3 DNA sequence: TGCAGCGTTGAAGATGAGCGGGAATGGGCTGGGGAGCAGTACTTC.

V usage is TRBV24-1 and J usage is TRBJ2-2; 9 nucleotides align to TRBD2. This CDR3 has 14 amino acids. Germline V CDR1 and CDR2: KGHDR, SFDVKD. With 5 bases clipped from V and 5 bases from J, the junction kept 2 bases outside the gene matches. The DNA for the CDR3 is TGTGCCACCAGTGGGGGACTAGCAACCGGGGAGCTGTTTTTT. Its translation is CATSGGLATGELFF.

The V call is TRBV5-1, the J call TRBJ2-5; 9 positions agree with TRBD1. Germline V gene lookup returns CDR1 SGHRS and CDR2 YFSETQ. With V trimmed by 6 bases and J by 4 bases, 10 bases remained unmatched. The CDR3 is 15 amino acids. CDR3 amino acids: CASTRWGQGGETQYF. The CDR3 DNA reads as TGCGCCAGCACCCGCTGGGGACAGGGAGGAGAGACCCAGTACTTC.

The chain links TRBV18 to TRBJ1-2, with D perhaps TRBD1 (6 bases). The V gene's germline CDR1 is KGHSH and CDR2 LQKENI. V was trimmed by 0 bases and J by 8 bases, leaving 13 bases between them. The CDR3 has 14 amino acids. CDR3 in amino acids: CASSPPGRGSGYTF. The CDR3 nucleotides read TGTGCCAGCTCACCACCGGGTAGGGGGAGCGGCTACACCTTC.

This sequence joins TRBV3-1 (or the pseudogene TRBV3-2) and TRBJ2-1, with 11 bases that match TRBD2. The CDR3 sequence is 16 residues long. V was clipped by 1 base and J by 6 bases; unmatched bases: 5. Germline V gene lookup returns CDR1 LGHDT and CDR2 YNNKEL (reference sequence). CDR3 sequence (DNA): TGTGCCAGCAGCCAAGGAACTAGCGGGAGAGCCAATGAGCAGTTCTTC. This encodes CASSQGTSGRANEQFF.

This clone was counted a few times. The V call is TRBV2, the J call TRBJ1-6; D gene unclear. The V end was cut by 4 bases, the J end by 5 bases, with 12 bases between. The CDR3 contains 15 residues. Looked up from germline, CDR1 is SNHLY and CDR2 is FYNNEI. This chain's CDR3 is CASSVVQTNNSPLHF. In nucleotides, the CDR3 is TGTGCCAGCAGTGTAGTACAGACAAATAATTCACCCCTCCACTTT.

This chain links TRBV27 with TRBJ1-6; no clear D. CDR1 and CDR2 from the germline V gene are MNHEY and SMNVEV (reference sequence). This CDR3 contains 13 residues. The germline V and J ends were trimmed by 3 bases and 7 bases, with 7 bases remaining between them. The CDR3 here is CASSFVLNSPLHF. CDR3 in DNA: TGTGCCAGCAGTTTCGTTCTGAATTCACCCCTCCACTTT.

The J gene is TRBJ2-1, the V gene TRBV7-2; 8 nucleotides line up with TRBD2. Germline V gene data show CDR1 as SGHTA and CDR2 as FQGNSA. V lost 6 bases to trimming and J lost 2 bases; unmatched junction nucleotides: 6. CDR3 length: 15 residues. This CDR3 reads CASRPPSGPYNEQFF. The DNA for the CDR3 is TGTGCCAGCAGACCCCCTAGCGGGCCCTACAATGAGCAGTTCTTC.

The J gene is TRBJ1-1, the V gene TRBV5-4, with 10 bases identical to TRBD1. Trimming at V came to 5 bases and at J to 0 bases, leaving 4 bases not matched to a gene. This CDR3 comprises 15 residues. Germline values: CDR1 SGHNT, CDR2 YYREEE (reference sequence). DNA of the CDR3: TGTGCCAGCAGTGGGGACAGGGGTGTGAACACTGAAGCTTTCTTT. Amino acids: CASSGDRGVNTEAFF.

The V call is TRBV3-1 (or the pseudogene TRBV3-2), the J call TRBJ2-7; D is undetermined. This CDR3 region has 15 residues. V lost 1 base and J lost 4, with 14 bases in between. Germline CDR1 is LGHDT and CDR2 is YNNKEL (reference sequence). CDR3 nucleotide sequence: TGTGCCAGCAGCCAAGGATCCAGTACCCAATACGAGCAGTACTTC. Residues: CASSQGSSTQYEQYF.

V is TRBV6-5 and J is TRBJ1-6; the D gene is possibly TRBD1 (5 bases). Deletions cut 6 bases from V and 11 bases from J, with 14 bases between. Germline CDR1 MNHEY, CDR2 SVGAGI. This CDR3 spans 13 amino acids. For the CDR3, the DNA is TGTGCCAGCAGGGGACTGGGGCATCCACCCCTCCACTTT. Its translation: CASRGLGHPPLHF.

The DNA for the CDR3 is TGCGCCAGCAGCCACCCTCGGGGGGACCCCAATGAGCAGTTCTTC. Encoded protein: CASSHPRGDPNEQFF. The chain couples TRBV4-1 to TRBJ2-1, with 7 bases matching TRBD2. Germline assignment: CDR1 MGHRA and CDR2 YSYEKL. J gave up 6 bases and V 3 bases, and 8 bases lay outside the gene matches. The CDR3 has 15 amino acids.

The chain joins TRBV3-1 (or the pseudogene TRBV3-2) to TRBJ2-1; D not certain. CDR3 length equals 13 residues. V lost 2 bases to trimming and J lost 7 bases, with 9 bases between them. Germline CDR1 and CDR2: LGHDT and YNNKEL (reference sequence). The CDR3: CASSQRSGNEQFF. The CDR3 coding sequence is TGTGCCAGCAGCCAACGGTCGGGTAATGAGCAGTTCTTC.

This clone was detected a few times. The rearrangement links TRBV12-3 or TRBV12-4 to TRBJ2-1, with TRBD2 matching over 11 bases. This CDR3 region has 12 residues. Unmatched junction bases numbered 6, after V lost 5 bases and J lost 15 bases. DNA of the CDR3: TGTGCCAGCAGTATTGGACTAGCGGGTGCGTTCTTC. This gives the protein CASSIGLAGAFF.

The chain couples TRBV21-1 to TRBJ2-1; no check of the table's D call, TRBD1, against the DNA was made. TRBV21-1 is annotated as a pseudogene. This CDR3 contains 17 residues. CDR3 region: CASSKVLGQGAQEEQFF. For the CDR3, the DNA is TGTGCCAGCAGCAAAGTTTTGGGGCAGGGGGCGCAGGAGGAGCAGTTCTTC.